A selection of T cell receptor beta chains follows, all from one sample in a study of lymphopenia after photon versus proton radiotherapy. Clones were sequenced by immunoSEQ multiplex PCR, and TCRdb holds only the in-frame ones, with some missing. The profile shows 50,000 or so clones, roughly 90% of them singletons. The sample here was peripheral blood, taken from a patient treated with photon-based radiotherapy. Receptors were obtained from a woman between 40 and 50 years old with cholangiocarcinoma. The CDR3 runs from the conserved cysteine through the conserved F or W. Each record gives: V gene, D gene, clone size, J gene, CDR3 protein, CDR3 DNA. A D gene is named only where the DNA matches it firmly. Clone size is stated in some rows and not others, as once, few, many or a class when expanded.

>TRBV28|.|.|TRBJ2-2
CASSSNTGELFF
TGTGCCAGCAGCTCGAACACCGGGGAGCTGTTTTTT
>TRBV7-2|TRBD2|.|TRBJ2-7
CASSLAASGRPYEQYF
TGTGCCAGCAGCTTAGCCGCTAGCGGGAGGCCCTACGAGCAGTACTTC
>TRBV5-1|.|.|TRBJ1-2
CASSLGSHRYTF
TGCGCCAGCAGCTTGGGGTCCCATCGCTACACCTTC
>TRBV19|.|few|TRBJ1-2
CASTPGSNYGYTF
TGTGCCAGTACGCCGGGGTCGAACTATGGCTACACCTTC
>TRBV7-6|.|.|TRBJ2-3
CASSLGALASDTQYF
TGTGCCAGCAGCTTGGGGGCACTAGCCTCAGATACGCAGTATTTT
>TRBV6-1|TRBD1|medium-sized|TRBJ2-7
CASDDPGQGGREQYF
TGTGCCAGCGACGATCCGGGACAGGGGGGACGCGAGCAGTACTTC
>TRBV30|TRBD1|.|TRBJ1-1
CAWRRAGGTEAFF
TGTGCCTGGAGGCGAGCAGGGGGTACTGAAGCTTTCTTT
>TRBV6-1|.|.|TRBJ1-5
CASSEDGVHQPQHF
TGTGCCAGCAGTGAGGACGGGGTCCATCAGCCCCAGCATTTT
>TRBV6-5|TRBD1|.|TRBJ2-2
CASSFRTGGELFF
TGTGCCAGCAGTTTCCGGACAGGGGGGGAGCTGTTTTTT
>TRBV30|.|.|TRBJ2-7
CAGDRTSREQYF
TGTGCCGGGGATCGAACTAGTCGCGAGCAGTACTTC
>TRBV28|TRBD1|.|TRBJ1-1
CASSLTGVMNTEAFF
TGTGCCAGCAGTTTAACAGGGGTAATGAACACTGAAGCTTTCTTT
>TRBV30|.|.|TRBJ2-7
CAWSVLAGTYEQYF
TGTGCCTGGAGTGTCCTTGCAGGGACCTACGAGCAGTACTTC
>TRBV4-1|.|.|TRBJ2-7
CASSQMSTGRGEYEQYF
TGCGCCAGCAGCCAGATGAGTACCGGGAGAGGTGAATACGAGCAGTACTTC
>TRBV2|.|.|TRBJ1-5
CASSGSRGDQPQHF
TGTGCCAGCAGTGGGAGCAGGGGAGATCAGCCCCAGCATTTT
>TRBV7-8|.|once|TRBJ2-7
CASSFSGVQVEQYF
TGTGCCAGCAGCTTTTCCGGGGTCCAGGTCGAGCAGTACTTC
>TRBV12-1|.|.|TRBJ2-7
CANPQGWGLGSYEQYF
.
>TRBV19|.|.|TRBJ2-7
CASSTGYEQYF
TGTGCCAGTAGTACAGGTTACGAGCAGTACTTC
>TRBV10-3|.|.|TRBJ2-3
CAISGWMAEGDTQYF
TGTGCCATCAGTGGGTGGATGGCGGAGGGGGATACGCAGTATTTT
>TRBV19|TRBD2|.|TRBJ2-7
CASSPAAGGGEQYF
TGTGCCAGTAGCCCGGCAGCGGGCGGGGGGGAGCAGTACTTC
>TRBV11-3|TRBD2|.|TRBJ2-2
CASSPGLAGANTGELFF
TGTGCCAGCAGCCCGGGACTAGCGGGAGCGAACACCGGGGAGCTGTTTTTT
>TRBV18|.|.|TRBJ1-2
CASSPRKDTLNYGYTF
TGTGCCAGCTCACCACGCAAGGACACCCTTAACTATGGCTACACCTTC
>TRBV5-4|.|.|TRBJ2-2
CASSLRSDGELFF
TGTGCCAGCAGCTTGAGGTCGGACGGGGAGCTGTTTTTT
>TRBV27|.|.|TRBJ2-1
CASSSLGGPYNEQFF
TGTGCCAGCAGTTCTTTGGGGGGCCCCTACAATGAGCAGTTCTTC
>TRBV11-2|.|.|TRBJ1-2
CASSLNNYGYTF
TGTGCCAGCAGCTTGAATAACTATGGCTACACCTTC